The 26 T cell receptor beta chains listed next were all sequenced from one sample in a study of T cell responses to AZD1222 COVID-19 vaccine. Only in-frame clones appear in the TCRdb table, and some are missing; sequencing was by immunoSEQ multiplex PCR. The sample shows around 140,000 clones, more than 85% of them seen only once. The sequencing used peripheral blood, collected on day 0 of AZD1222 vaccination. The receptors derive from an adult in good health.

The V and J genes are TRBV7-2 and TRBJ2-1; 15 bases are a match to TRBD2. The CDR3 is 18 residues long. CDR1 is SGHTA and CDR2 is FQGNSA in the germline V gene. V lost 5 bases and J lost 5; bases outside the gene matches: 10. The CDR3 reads CASSHPGLAGGSDNEQFF. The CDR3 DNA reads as TGTGCCAGCAGCCACCCGGGACTAGCGGGAGGATCGGACAATGAGCAGTTCTTC.

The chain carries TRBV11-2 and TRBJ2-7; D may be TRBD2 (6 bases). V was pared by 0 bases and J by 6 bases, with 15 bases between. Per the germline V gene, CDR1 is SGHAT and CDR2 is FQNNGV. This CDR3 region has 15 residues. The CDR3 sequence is CASSLERGRFREQYF. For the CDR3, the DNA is TGTGCCAGCAGCTTAGAACGGGGGAGATTTCGCGAGCAGTACTTC. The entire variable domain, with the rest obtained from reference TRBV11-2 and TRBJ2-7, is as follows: EAGVAQSPRYKIIEKRQSVAFWCNPISGHATLYWYQQILGQGPKLLIQFQNNGVVDDSQLPKDRFSAERLKGVDSTLKIQPAKLEDSAVYLCASSLERGRFREQYFGPGTRLTVT.

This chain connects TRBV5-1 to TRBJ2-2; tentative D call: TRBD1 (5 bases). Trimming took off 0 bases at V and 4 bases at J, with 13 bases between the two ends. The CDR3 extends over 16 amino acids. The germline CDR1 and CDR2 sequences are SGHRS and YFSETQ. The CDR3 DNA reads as TGCGCCAGCAGCTTGGTTCAGGGTTGGGGCACCGGGGAGCTGTTTTTT. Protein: CASSLVQGWGTGELFF. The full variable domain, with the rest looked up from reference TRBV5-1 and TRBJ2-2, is KAGVTQTPRYLIKTRGQQVTLSCSPISGHRSVSWYQQTPGQGLQFLFEYFSETQRNKGNFPGRFSGRQFSNSRSEMNVSTLELGDSALYLCASSLVQGWGTGELFFGEGSRLTVL.

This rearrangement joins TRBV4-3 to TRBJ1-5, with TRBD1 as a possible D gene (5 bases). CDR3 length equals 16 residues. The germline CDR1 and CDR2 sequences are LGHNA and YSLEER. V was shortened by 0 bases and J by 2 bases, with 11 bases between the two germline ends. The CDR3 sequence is CASSQDRQGGNQPQHF. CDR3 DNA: TGCGCCAGCAGCCAAGATCGGCAGGGAGGCAATCAGCCCCAGCATTTT.

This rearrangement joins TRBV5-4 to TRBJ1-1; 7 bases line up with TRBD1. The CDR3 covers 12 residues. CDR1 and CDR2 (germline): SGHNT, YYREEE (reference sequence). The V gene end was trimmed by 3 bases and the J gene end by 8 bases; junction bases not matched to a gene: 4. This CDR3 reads CASSSGQTEAFF. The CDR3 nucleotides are TGTGCCAGCAGCTCGGGACAGACCGAAGCTTTCTTT. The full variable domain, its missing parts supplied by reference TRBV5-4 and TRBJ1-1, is ETGVTQSPTHLIKTRGQQVTLRCSSQSGHNTVSWYQQALGQGPQFIFQYYREEENGRGNFPPRFSGLQFPNYSSELNVNALELDDSALYLCASSSGQTEAFFGQGTRLTVV.

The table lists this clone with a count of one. The CDR3 reads CASTPGLASYEQYF. CDR3 sequence (DNA): TGTGCCAGCACTCCAGGGCTCGCCTCCTACGAGCAGTACTTC. V is TRBV7-2 and J is TRBJ2-7; tentatively, D is TRBD1 (5 bases). Germline CDR1 and CDR2: SGHTA and FQGNSA. This CDR3 is 14 amino acids long. Deletions cut 7 bases from V and 0 bases from J, with 13 bases between.

The CDR3 nucleotides are TGTGCCAGCACCCCATGGTCGAGCCAAGAGACCCAGTACTTC. The encoded protein is CASTPWSSQETQYF. The chain couples TRBV7-8 to TRBJ2-5; D not resolved. This CDR3 is 14 amino acids long. Germline CDR1 and CDR2: SGHVS and FQNEAQ. V was clipped by 7 bases and J by 1 base, with 13 bases between them.

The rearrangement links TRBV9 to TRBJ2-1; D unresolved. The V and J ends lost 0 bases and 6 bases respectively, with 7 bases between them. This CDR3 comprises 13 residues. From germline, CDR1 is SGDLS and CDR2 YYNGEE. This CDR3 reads CASSVEGLNEQFF. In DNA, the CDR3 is TGTGCCAGCAGCGTAGAGGGCCTCAATGAGCAGTTCTTC.

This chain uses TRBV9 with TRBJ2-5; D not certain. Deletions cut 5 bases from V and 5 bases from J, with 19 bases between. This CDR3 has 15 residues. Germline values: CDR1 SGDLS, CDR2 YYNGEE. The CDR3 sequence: CASSIGRGTVETQYF. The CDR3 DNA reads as TGTGCCAGCAGTATTGGTAGAGGTACTGTGGAGACCCAGTACTTC.

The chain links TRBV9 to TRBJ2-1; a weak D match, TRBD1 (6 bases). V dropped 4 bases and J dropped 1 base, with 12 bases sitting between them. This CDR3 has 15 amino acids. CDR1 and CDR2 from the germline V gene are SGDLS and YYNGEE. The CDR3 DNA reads TGTGCCAGCAGCCCAGGGGCCTTTTCCTACAATGAGCAGTTCTTC. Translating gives CASSPGAFSYNEQFF. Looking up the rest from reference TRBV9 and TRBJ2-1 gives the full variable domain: DSGVTQTPKHLITATGQRVTLRCSPRSGDLSVYWYQQSLDQGLQFLIQYYNGEERAKGNILERFSAQQFPDLHSELNLSSLELGDSALYFCASSPGAFSYNEQFFGPGTRLTVL.

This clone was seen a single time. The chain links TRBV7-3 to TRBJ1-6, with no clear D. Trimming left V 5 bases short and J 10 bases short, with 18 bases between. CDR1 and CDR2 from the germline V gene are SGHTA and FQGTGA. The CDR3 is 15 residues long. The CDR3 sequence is CASSPNPGMRSPLHF. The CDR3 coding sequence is TGTGCCAGCAGCCCCAACCCGGGGATGCGATCACCCCTCCACTTT.

CDR3 protein: CASSSRTGGTYEQYF. The CDR3 DNA is TGTGCCAGTAGTAGTAGGACAGGGGGGACCTACGAGCAGTACTTC. The chain joins TRBV19 to TRBJ2-7, with 10 bases that match TRBD1. Losses at the gene ends were 4 bases for V and 2 bases for J; bases not matched to a gene: 5. Looked up from germline, CDR1 is LNHDA and CDR2 is SQIVND (reference sequence). This CDR3 has 15 residues.

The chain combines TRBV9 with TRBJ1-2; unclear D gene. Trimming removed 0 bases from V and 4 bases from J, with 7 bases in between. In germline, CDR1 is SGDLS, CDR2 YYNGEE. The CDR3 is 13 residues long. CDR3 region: CASSVGAGYGYTF. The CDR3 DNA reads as TGTGCCAGCAGCGTAGGGGCGGGCTATGGCTACACCTTC.

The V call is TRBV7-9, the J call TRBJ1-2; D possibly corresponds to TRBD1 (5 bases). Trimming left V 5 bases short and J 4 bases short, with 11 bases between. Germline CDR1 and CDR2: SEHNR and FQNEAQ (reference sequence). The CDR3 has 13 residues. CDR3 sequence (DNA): TGTGCCAGCAGCCTGGGACGCCTCTATGGCTACACCTTC. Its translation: CASSLGRLYGYTF.

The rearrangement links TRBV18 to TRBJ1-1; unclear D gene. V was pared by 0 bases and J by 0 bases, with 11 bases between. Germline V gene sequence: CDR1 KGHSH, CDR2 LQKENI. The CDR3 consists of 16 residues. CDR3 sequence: CASSPPSAYMNTEAFF. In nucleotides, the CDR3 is TGTGCCAGCTCACCACCGTCCGCTTACATGAACACTGAAGCTTTCTTT. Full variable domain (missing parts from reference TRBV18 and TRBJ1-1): NAGVMQNPRHLVRRRGQEARLRCSPMKGHSHVYWYRQLPEEGLKFMVYLQKENIIDESGMPKERFSAEFPKEGPSILRIQQVVRGDSAAYFCASSPPSAYMNTEAFFGQGTRLTVV.

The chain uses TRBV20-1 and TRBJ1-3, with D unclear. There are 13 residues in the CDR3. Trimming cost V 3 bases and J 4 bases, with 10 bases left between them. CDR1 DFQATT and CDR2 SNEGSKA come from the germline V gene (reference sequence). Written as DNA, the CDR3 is TGCAGTGCTAGTTCAGTGGTGGGAAACACCATATATTTT. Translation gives CSASSVVGNTIYF.

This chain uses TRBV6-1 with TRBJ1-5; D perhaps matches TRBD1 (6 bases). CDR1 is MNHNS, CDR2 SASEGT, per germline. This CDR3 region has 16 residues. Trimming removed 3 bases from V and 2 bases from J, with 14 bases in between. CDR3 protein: CASSDRGGLGNQPQHF. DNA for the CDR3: TGTGCCAGCAGTGATCGGGGGGGCCTCGGCAATCAGCCCCAGCATTTT.

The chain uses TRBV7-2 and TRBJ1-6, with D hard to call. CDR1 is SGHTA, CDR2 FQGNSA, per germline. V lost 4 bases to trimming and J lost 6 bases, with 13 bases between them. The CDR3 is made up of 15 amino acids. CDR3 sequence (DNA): TGTGCCAGCAGCTCCCCCACTTGGGGTAATTCACCCCTCCACTTT. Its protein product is CASSSPTWGNSPLHF.

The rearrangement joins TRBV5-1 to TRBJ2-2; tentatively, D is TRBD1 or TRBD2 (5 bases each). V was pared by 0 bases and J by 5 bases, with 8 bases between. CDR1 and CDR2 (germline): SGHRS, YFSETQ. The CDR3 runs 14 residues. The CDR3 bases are TGCGCCAGCAGCTTGGAAGAGGGGACCGGGGAGCTGTTTTTT. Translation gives CASSLEEGTGELFF.

The CDR3 is CAWTGSVGGYTF. The DNA of the CDR3 is TGTGCCTGGACAGGCTCGGTGGGTGGCTACACCTTC. The genes are TRBV30 and TRBJ1-2, with D unresolved. Germline CDR1 and CDR2: GTSNPN and SVGIG (reference sequence). The CDR3 runs 12 residues. The ends were cut back, 4 bases at V and 7 bases at J, with 13 bases in the middle.

CDR3 loop: CASSPRTEMNTEAFF. In DNA form, the CDR3 reads TGTGCCAGCTCACCTAGGACTGAGATGAACACTGAAGCTTTCTTT. V is TRBV18 and J is TRBJ1-1; D gene unclear. V was shortened by 3 bases and J by 0 bases, with 11 bases between the two germline ends. Per germline, CDR1 KGHSH and CDR2 LQKENI. The CDR3 consists of 15 residues. The full variable domain, its missing parts supplied by reference TRBV18 and TRBJ1-1, is NAGVMQNPRHLVRRRGQEARLRCSPMKGHSHVYWYRQLPEEGLKFMVYLQKENIIDESGMPKERFSAEFPKEGPSILRIQQVVRGDSAAYFCASSPRTEMNTEAFFGQGTRLTVV.

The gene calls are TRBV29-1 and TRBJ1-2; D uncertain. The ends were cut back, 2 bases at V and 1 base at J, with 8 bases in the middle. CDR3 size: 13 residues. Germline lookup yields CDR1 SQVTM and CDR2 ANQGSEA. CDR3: CSVELGINYGYTF. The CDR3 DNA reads TGCAGCGTTGAACTAGGGATTAACTATGGCTACACCTTC.

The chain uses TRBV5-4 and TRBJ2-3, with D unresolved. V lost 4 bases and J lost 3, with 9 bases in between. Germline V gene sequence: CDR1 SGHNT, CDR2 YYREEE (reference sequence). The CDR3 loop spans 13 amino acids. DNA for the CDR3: TGTGCCAGCAGCCCGGACGGGACAGATACGCAGTATTTT. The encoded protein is CASSPDGTDTQYF.

CDR3 sequence reads: CASSARLAGVEEQFF. In nucleotides, the CDR3 is TGTGCCAGCAGCGCTCGACTAGCGGGAGTAGAGGAGCAGTTCTTC. The chain uses TRBV9 and TRBJ2-1; 12 bases agree with TRBD2. Trimming took 3 bases from V and 10 from J; bases not matched to a gene: 8. The CDR3 is made up of 15 amino acids. From germline, CDR1 is SGDLS and CDR2 YYNGEE.

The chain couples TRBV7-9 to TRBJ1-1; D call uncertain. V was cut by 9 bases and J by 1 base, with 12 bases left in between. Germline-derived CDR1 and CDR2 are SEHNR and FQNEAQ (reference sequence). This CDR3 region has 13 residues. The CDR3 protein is CASTTGQNTEAFF. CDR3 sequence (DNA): TGTGCCAGTACGACGGGCCAGAACACTGAAGCTTTCTTT.

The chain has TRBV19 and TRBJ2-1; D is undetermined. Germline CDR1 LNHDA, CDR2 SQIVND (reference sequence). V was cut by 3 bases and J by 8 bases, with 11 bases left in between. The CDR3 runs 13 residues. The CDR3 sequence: CASSIPRVDEQFF. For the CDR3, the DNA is TGTGCCAGTAGTATCCCCAGAGTCGATGAGCAGTTCTTC. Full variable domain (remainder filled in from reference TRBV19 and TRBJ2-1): DGGITQSPKYLFRKEGQNVTLSCEQNLNHDAMYWYRQDPGQGLRLIYYSQIVNDFQKGDIAEGYSVSREKKESFPLTVTSAQKNPTAFYLCASSIPRVDEQFFGPGTRLTVL.